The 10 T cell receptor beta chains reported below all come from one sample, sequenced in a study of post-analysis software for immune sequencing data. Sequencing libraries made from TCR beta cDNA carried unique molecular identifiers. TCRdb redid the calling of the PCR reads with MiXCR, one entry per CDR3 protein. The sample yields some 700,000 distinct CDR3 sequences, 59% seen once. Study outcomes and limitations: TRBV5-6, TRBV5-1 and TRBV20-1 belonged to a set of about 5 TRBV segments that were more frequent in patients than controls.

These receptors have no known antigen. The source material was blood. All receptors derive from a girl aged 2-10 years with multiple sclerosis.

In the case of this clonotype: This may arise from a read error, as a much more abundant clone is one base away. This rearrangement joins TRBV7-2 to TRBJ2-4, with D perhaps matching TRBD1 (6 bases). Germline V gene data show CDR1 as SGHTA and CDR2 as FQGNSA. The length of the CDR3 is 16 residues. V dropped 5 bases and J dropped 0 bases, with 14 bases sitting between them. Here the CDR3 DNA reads TGTGCCAGCAGCATCAGGGGCGAAACAGCCAAAAACATTCAGTACTTC. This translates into CASSIRGETAKNIQYF.

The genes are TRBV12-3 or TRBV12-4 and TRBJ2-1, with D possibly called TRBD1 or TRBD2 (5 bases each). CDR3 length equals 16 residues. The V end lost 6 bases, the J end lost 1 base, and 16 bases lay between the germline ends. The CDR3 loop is CASRRARGESYNEQFF. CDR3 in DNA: TGTGCCAGCAGAAGGGCGAGGGGCGAGTCCTACAATGAGCAGTTCTTC.

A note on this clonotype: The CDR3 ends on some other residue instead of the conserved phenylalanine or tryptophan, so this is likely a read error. CDR3 DNA sequence: TGCAGTGCTAATGGTCATGAGGGGGCAGGGGAGACCCAGTACATC. Amino acid sequence: CSANGHEGAGETQYI. The chain has TRBV20-1 and TRBJ2-7, with TRBD1 matching over 7 bases. Matching the DNA end better, TRBJ2-5 makes the J call doubtful. Germline assignment: CDR1 DFQATT and CDR2 SNEGSKA (reference sequence). The CDR3 is made up of 15 amino acids.

This CDR3 reads CASSPRIRTRGTYEQYF. In nucleotides, the CDR3 is TGTGCCAGCAGCCCACGGATTCGGACTAGAGGGACCTACGAGCAGTACTTC. V and J are TRBV7-8 and TRBJ2-7; TRBD2 matches 7 bases. The V gene end was trimmed by 5 bases and the J gene end by 2 bases; junction bases not matched to a gene: 15. The germline CDR1 and CDR2 sequences are SGHVS and FQNEAQ. This CDR3 comprises 17 residues.

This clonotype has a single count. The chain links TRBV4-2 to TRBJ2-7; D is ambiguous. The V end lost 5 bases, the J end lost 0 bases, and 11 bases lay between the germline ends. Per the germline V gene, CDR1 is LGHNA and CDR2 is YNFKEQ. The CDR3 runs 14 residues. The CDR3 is CASSTDLSSYEQYF. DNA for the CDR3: TGTGCCAGCAGCACGGACCTCTCCTCCTACGAGCAGTACTTC.

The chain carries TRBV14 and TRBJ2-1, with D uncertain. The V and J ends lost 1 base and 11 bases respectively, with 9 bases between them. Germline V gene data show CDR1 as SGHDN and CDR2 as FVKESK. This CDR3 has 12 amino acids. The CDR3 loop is CASSQARAQQFF. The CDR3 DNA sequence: TGTGCCAGCAGCCAAGCGAGAGCCCAGCAGTTCTTC.

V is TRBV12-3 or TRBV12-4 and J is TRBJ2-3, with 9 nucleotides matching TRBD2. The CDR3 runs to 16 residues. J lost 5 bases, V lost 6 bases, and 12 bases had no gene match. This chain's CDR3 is CASSTSGGPRGDTQYF. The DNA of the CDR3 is TGTGCCAGCAGCACAAGCGGGGGGCCGAGGGGAGATACGCAGTATTTT.

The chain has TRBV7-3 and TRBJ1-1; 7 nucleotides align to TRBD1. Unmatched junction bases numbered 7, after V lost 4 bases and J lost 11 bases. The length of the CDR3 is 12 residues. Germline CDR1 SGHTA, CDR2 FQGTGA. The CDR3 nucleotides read TGTGCCAGCAGCTCCGGGACAGATGAGGCTTTCTTT. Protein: CASSSGTDEAFF.

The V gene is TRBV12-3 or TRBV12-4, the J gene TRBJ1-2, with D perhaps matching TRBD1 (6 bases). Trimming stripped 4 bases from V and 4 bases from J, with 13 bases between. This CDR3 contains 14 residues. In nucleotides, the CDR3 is TGTGCCAGCAGTTACCGGGACACGGGCTATGGCTACACCTTC. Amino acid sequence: CASSYRDTGYGYTF.

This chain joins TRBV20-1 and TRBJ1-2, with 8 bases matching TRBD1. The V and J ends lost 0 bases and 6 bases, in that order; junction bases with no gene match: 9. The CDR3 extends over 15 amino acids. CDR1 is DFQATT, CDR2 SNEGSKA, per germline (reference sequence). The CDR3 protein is CSARDRRQGIHGYTF. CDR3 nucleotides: TGCAGTGCTAGAGATAGGAGACAGGGGATCCATGGCTACACCTTC.